These 9 T cell receptor beta chains were sequenced from one sample in a study of Ad26.COV2.S vaccination and SARS-CoV-2 variants. Sequencing used immunoSEQ multiplex PCR; TCRdb keeps in-frame clones, though not all of them. The sample holds roughly 500,000 clones; 87% are singletons and the top ten take 10% to 15%. Treatment of the sample: around 19 received Ad26.COV2.S at low or high dose, single or two shots; about five received placebo; per-sample allocation not given. Samples came from day 63 after the first vaccine or placebo injection. Specimen: peripheral blood, collected in a trial of Ad26.COV2.S vaccine versus placebo. These receptors came from a person aged 18-60 years who received the Ad26.COV2.S COVID-19 vaccine or a placebo.

V usage is TRBV5-4 and J usage is TRBJ1-2; maybe TRBD1 (5 bases). CDR1 SGHNT and CDR2 YYREEE come from the germline V gene (reference sequence). The CDR3 runs 13 residues. V was cut by 0 bases and J by 5 bases, with 8 bases left in between. The CDR3 reads CASSLGRTYGYTF. Here the CDR3 DNA reads TGTGCCAGCAGCTTGGGGCGGACATATGGCTACACCTTC.

The table lists this clone with a count of one. The chain couples TRBV19 to TRBJ1-6; 8 nucleotides align to TRBD1. The V gene end was trimmed by 5 bases and the J gene end by 7 bases; junction bases not matched to a gene: 4. The germline V gene has CDR1 LNHDA and CDR2 SQIVND (reference sequence). The CDR3 is made up of 14 amino acids. The CDR3 region is CASSHRTGNSPLHF. The CDR3 region has the DNA TGTGCCAGTAGTCACAGGACAGGGAATTCACCCCTCCACTTT.

The rearrangement links TRBV11-3 to TRBJ2-1, with a tentative D call TRBD1 (6 bases). Germline assignment: CDR1 SGHNT and CDR2 YENEEA. V lost 2 bases and J 2 bases, leaving 10 bases between the germline ends. The CDR3 loop spans 15 amino acids. The CDR3 region has the DNA TGTGCCAGCAGCTTAACCGGGGACACCTACAATGAGCAGTTCTTC. Translation gives CASSLTGDTYNEQFF. Looking up the rest from reference TRBV11-3 and TRBJ2-1 gives the full variable domain: EAGVVQSPRYKIIEKKQPVAFWCNPISGHNTLYWYLQNLGQGPELLIRYENEEAVDDSQLPKDRFSAERLKGVDSTLKIQPAELGDSAVYLCASSLTGDTYNEQFFGPGTRLTVL.

The rearrangement links TRBV9 to TRBJ2-6; D gene ambiguous. V lost 1 base to trimming and J lost 0 bases, with 5 bases between them. This CDR3 region has 15 residues. Looked up from germline, CDR1 is SGDLS and CDR2 is YYNGEE. The CDR3: CASSVPASGANVLTF. DNA for the CDR3: TGTGCCAGCAGCGTACCGGCCTCTGGGGCCAACGTCCTGACTTTC.

The V gene is TRBV25-1, the J gene TRBJ2-7, with unresolved D. The ends were cut back, 7 bases at V and 0 bases at J, with 7 bases in the middle. This CDR3 is built from 12 residues. Germline loops: CDR1 MGHDK, CDR2 SYGVNS. The CDR3 reads CASNGLSYEQYF. The CDR3 nucleotides are TGTGCCAGCAACGGGCTCTCCTACGAGCAGTACTTC.

This chain connects TRBV7-9 to TRBJ1-1; TRBD1 matches at 9 bases. After removal of 6 bases from V and 5 bases from J, the junction contained 7 bases not matched to a gene. Germline V gene data show CDR1 as SEHNR and CDR2 as FQNEAQ (reference sequence). CDR3 length: 14 amino acids. Here the CDR3 reads CASSGDRGKTEAFF. DNA for the CDR3: TGTGCCAGCAGTGGAGACAGGGGGAAAACTGAAGCTTTCTTT.

The CDR3: CASRTIKRPGELFF. The CDR3 nucleotides read TGTGCCAGCCGGACGATTAAGCGGCCCGGGGAGCTGTTTTTT. The chain combines TRBV27 with TRBJ2-2; a possible D gene is TRBD2 (5 bases). Germline assignment: CDR1 MNHEY and CDR2 SMNVEV (reference sequence). This CDR3 contains 14 residues. Trimming removed 8 bases from V and 6 bases from J, with 16 bases in between.

The chain recombines TRBV5-4 with TRBJ2-5, with 11 bases matching TRBD1. Germline V gene lookup returns CDR1 SGHNT and CDR2 YYREEE (reference sequence). This CDR3 has 16 residues. The J segment lost 7 bases and the V segment lost 0 bases, leaving 8 bases of the junction unmatched. The CDR3 sequence: CASSLVGTGGWATQYF. CDR3 in DNA: TGTGCCAGCAGCTTGGTCGGGACAGGGGGGTGGGCGACCCAGTACTTC.

The chain employs TRBV29-1 and TRBJ2-1, with 9 bases aligning to TRBD1. The CDR3 runs to 13 residues. CDR1 and CDR2 from the germline V gene are SQVTM and ANQGSEA. V shed 3 bases and J 9 bases; nucleotides not matched to a gene: 6. CDR3 residues: CSVDGTGFSEQFF. CDR3 bases: TGCAGCGTTGACGGGACAGGGTTTAGTGAGCAGTTCTTC.